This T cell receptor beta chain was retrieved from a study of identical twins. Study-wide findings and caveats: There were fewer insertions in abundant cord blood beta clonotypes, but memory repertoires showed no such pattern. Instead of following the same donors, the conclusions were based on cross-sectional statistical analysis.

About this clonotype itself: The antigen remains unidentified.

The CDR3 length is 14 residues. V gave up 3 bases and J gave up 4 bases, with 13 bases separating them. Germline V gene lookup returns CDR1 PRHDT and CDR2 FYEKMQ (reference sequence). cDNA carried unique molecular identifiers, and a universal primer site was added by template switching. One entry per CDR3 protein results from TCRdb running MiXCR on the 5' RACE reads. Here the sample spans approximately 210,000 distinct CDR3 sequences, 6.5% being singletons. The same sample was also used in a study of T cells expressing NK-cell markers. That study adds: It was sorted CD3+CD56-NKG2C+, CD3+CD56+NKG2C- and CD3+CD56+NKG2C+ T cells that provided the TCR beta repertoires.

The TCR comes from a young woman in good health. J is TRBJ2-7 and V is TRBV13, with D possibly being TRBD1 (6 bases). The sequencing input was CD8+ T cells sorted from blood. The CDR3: CASSFSTGSYEQYF. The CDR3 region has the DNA TGTGCCAGCAGCTTTTCAACAGGGAGTTACGAGCAGTACTTC.